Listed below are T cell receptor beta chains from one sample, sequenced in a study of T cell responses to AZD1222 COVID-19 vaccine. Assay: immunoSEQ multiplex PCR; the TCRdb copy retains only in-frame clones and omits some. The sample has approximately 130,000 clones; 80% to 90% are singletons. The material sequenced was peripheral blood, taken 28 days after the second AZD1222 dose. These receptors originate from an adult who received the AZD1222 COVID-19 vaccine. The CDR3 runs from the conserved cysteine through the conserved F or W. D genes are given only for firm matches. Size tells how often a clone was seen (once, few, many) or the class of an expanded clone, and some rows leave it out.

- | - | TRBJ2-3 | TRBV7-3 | CASSLGQGLDTQYF | TGTGCCAGCAGCTTAGGTCAGGGTCTAGATACGCAGTATTTT
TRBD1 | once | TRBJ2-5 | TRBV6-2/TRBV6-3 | CASSRPGQGQETQYF | TGTGCCAGCAGTCGCCCGGGACAGGGACAAGAGACCCAGTACTTC
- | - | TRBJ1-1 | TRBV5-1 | CASSLAPESGTEAFF | TGCGCCAGCAGCTTGGCTCCGGAGTCCGGGACTGAAGCTTTCTTT
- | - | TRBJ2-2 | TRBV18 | CASSWTVPGELFF | TGTGCCAGCTCATGGACTGTCCCCGGGGAGCTGTTTTTT
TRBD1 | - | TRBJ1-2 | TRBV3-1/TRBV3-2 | CASSQGPGGGYGYTF | TGTGCCAGCAGCCAAGGACCAGGGGGGGGCTATGGCTACACCTTC
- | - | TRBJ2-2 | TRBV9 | CASKRQDTGELFF | TGTGCCAGCAAAAGGCAGGACACCGGGGAGCTGTTTTTT
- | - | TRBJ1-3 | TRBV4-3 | CASGLLSGNTIYF | TGCGCCAGCGGTCTTCTCTCTGGAAACACCATATATTTT
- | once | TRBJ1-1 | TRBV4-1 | CASSHTNPSMAFF | TGCGCCAGCAGCCATACTAACCCCTCGATGGCTTTCTTT
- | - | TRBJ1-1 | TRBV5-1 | CASSFYGGVANTEAFF | TGCGCCAGCAGCTTTTACGGAGGGGTGGCGAACACTGAAGCTTTCTTT
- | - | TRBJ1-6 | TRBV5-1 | CASSVEGNSPLHF | TGCGCCAGCAGCGTGGAGGGGAATTCACCCCTCCACTTT
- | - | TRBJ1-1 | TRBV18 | CASSPTAGIEAFF | TGTGCCAGCTCACCTACGGCAGGTATAGAAGCTTTCTTT
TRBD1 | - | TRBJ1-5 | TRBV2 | CASSGTGEDQPQHF | TGTGCCAGCAGTGGGACAGGGGAAGATCAGCCCCAGCATTTT
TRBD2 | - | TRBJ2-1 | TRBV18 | CASSLIRTSGGPQFF | TGTGCCAGCTCGCTAATACGGACTAGCGGGGGGCCGCAGTTCTTC
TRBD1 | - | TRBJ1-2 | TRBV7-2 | CASSSFTGQAGFYGYTF | TGTGCCAGCAGCTCATTCACCGGACAGGCGGGCTTCTATGGCTACACCTTC
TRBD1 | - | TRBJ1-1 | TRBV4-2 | CASNEGAYTEAFF | TGTGCCAGCAACGAGGGGGCGTACACTGAAGCTTTCTTT
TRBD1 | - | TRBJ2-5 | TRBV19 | CASSTKTGSETQYF | TGTGCCAGTAGTACAAAGACAGGGTCAGAGACCCAGTACTTC